This paragraph covers one TCR beta chain sequence. Its antigen is currently unknown. This table comes from immunoSEQ multiplex PCR, and its TCRdb copy is limited to in-frame clones, with some not included. In the table there are roughly 70,000 clones, roughly 96% of which are singletons. V shed 1 base, J shed 4 bases, and the junction held 7 bases outside the gene matches. The CDR3 length is 15 residues. In germline, CDR1 is KGHSH, CDR2 LQKENI. These data belong to a study of cytomegalovirus exposure and HLA in healthy donors. Study findings and constraints: In the approximately 120 validation repertoires, a later analysis found that first-cohort TCR clusters tended to co-occur. Three of the chains that were CMV-associated were confirmed in vitro to be specific for CMV antigens.

Sample: PBMCs. The chain is built from TRBV18 and TRBJ2-7; 7 bases are shared with TRBD2. The sequence came from a man aged 18 to 29 in good health and CMV-seronegative. The CDR3 here is CASSPREGEVYEQYF. The CDR3 nucleotides read TGTGCCAGCTCACCACGGGAGGGAGAGGTATACGAGCAGTACTTC.